These T cell receptor beta chains were read from a single sample in a study. TCRdb passed the reads through MiXCR, listing each CDR3 protein once. The sample yields about 15,000 distinct CDR3 sequences, roughly a third seen once. The sequenced sample consisted of blood. These receptors were collected from a human donor. Both conserved end residues are part of each CDR3. A D gene is named only where the DNA matches it firmly. Size tells how often a clone was seen (once, few, many) or the class of an expanded clone, and some rows leave it out.

>TRBV4-2|few|-|TRBJ2-7
CASSQDPYSYEQYF
TGTGCCAGCAGCCAAGACCCCTACTCCTACGAGCAGTACTTC
>TRBV20-1|-|-|TRBJ2-3
CSARSAGGRVPGADTQYF
TGCAGTGCTAGATCAGCAGGGGGGCGTGTACCGGGCGCAGATACGCAGTATTTT
>TRBV29-1|-|-|TRBJ1-1
CSGRQTMNTEAFF
TGCAGCGGGAGACAGACCATGAACACTGAAGCTTTCTTT
>TRBV29-1|many|-|TRBJ1-1
CSVEAGHNTEAFF
TGCAGCGTTGAGGCAGGGCACAACACTGAAGCTTTCTTT
>TRBV4-3|many|-|TRBJ2-7
CASSQFGTRGEQYF
TGCGCCAGCAGCCAATTCGGGACTCGCGGTGAGCAGTACTTC
>TRBV12-3/TRBV12-4|-|-|TRBJ1-2
CASSPAGVYGYTF
TGTGCCAGCAGTCCCGCAGGCGTCTATGGCTACACCTTC
>TRBV12-3/TRBV12-4|few|-|TRBJ1-5
CASRGWNQPQHF
TGTGCCAGCAGGGGGTGGAATCAGCCCCAGCATTTT
>TRBV4-3|medium-sized|-|TRBJ2-7
CASSQDLRGVYEQYF
TGCGCCAGCAGCCAAGATTTACGAGGAGTATACGAGCAGTACTTC
>TRBV4-2|many|-|TRBJ2-7
CASSQDRFSYEQYF
TGTGCCAGCAGCCAAGATAGATTCTCCTACGAGCAGTACTTC
>TRBV20-1|many|-|TRBJ2-1
CSAPAGFMSYNEQFF
TGCAGTGCCCCCGCCGGTTTCATGAGCTACAATGAGCAGTTCTTC
>TRBV29-1|few|-|TRBJ2-5
CSCDTGPGETQYF
TGCAGCTGCGACACAGGGCCGGGTGAGACCCAGTACTTC
>TRBV18|many|-|TRBJ1-1
CASSPRDTNTEAFF
TGTGCCAGCTCACCACGGGACACTAACACTGAAGCTTTCTTT
>TRBV19|-|-|TRBJ2-1
CASSQGSTGEQFF
TGTGCCAGTAGTCAAGGTAGCACCGGGGAGCAGTTCTTC
>TRBV20-1|-|-|TRBJ1-2
CSARPGWGYTF
TGCAGTGCGCGCCCGGGGTGGGGCTACACCTTC
>TRBV29-1|medium-sized|-|TRBJ2-3
CSVSPGRPTDTQYF
TGCAGCGTTTCTCCGGGACGGCCCACAGATACGCAGTATTTT
>TRBV6-2/TRBV6-3|medium-sized|-|TRBJ2-6
CASSYSRSGRGNSGANVLTF
TGTGCCAGCAGTTACTCAAGGTCGGGTAGAGGGAACTCTGGGGCCAACGTCCTGACTTTC
>TRBV4-3|many|TRBD2|TRBJ2-3
CASSQDVLAGSTDTQYF
TGCGCCAGCAGCCAAGATGTGCTAGCGGGGTCCACAGATACGCAGTATTTT
>TRBV6-5|medium-sized|-|TRBJ2-1
CASTPLSSGTYNEQFF
TGTGCCAGCACTCCACTCTCCAGCGGCACTTACAATGAGCAGTTCTTC
>TRBV4-3|many|-|TRBJ1-4
CASSQSLGREFF
TGCGCCAGCAGCCAATCCCTAGGACGGGAGTTTTTT
>TRBV4-2|many|-|TRBJ1-1
CASSSGMGKNTEAFF
TGTGCCAGCAGCTCGGGGATGGGCAAGAACACTGAAGCTTTCTTT
>TRBV5-1|many|-|TRBJ2-2
CASSLIGTGELFF
TGCGCCAGCAGCTTGATAGGCACCGGGGAGCTGTTTTTT
>TRBV4-3|many|-|TRBJ1-5
CASSQEQGINQPQHF
TGCGCCAGCAGCCAAGAGCAGGGGATTAATCAGCCCCAGCATTTT
>TRBV20-1|many|TRBD2|TRBJ2-2
CSARDFSVAGGKTGELFF
TGCAGTGCTAGAGATTTCTCGGTAGCGGGAGGGAAAACCGGGGAGCTGTTTTTT
>TRBV29-1|few|-|TRBJ1-1
CSVADRGQTNTEAFF
TGCAGCGTCGCAGACAGAGGACAGACGAACACTGAAGCTTTCTTT
>TRBV4-2|medium-sized|-|TRBJ2-2
CASRRESNTGELFF
TGTGCCAGCAGAAGGGAGTCGAACACCGGGGAGCTGTTTTTT
>TRBV29-1|few|-|TRBJ2-7
CSRDRNNYEQYF
TGCAGCCGCGACCGAAACAACTACGAGCAGTACTTC
>TRBV7-8|medium-sized|-|TRBJ1-2
CASSSVNYGYTF
TGTGCCAGCAGCTCCGTAAACTATGGCTACACCTTC
>TRBV6-2/TRBV6-3|many|TRBD1|TRBJ1-1
CASSHGQATEAFF
TGTGCCAGCAGCCATGGACAGGCCACTGAAGCTTTCTTT
>TRBV4-3|many|TRBD2|TRBJ2-3
CASSYAVSSGSLDTQYF
TGCGCCAGCAGCTATGCCGTTAGTAGCGGGAGTTTGGATACGCAGTATTTT